The clone carrying this T cell receptor beta chain was seen only a few times. What it recognizes is unknown. The data stem from a study of T cell repertoires in cytomegalovirus infection. Trimming left V 0 bases short and J 3 bases short, with 4 bases between. This CDR3 has 13 residues. Germline assignment: CDR1 SGHVS and CDR2 FNYEAQ. TCRdb ran MiXCR on the reads and lists one entry per CDR3 protein. The sample includes 200,000 or so distinct CDR3 sequences, roughly 34% of them seen just once. This specimen consisted of CD8+ T cells from cultured PBMCs, obtained from culture after CMV antigen stimulation. V is TRBV7-6 and J is TRBJ2-3; no clear D. The source is a human donor in good health (CMV status not recorded). Some clones in this sample may be carry-over from other donors' samples. CDR3 sequence: CASSLAKTDTQYF. The CDR3 DNA reads as TGTGCCAGCAGCTTAGCGAAAACAGATACGCAGTATTTT. The whole variable domain, remainder taken from reference TRBV7-6 and TRBJ2-3, is GAGVSQSPRYKVTKRGQDVALRCDPISGHVSLYWYRQALGQGPEFLTYFNYEAQQDKSGLPNDRFSAERPEGSISTLTIQRTEQRDSAMYRCASSLAKTDTQYFGPGTRLTVL.